What follows are 20 T cell receptor beta chains derived from one specimen sequenced in a study of blood T cell repertoires in COVID-19. Here immunoSEQ multiplex PCR was the method, and the copy in TCRdb shows in-frame clones only, minus some. In the table there are roughly 67,000 clones, more than 60% of which are singletons. Sequencing input: peripheral blood. These receptors all stem from a human donor in a cohort sampled during active COVID-19.

The chain links TRBV2 to TRBJ2-2; TRBD2 matches at 8 bases. Germline V gene data show CDR1 as SNHLY and CDR2 as FYNNEI. With V trimmed by 4 bases and J by 5 bases, 6 bases remained unmatched. The CDR3 has 15 residues. The CDR3 DNA reads TGTGCCAGCAGTGCGGAGCGGGGGAGTACCGGGGAGCTGTTTTTT. Protein product: CASSAERGSTGELFF.

In this sample, this clone turned up a few times. The chain carries TRBV6-2 or TRBV6-3 and TRBJ1-1; no reliable D call. V gave up 5 bases and J gave up 1 base, with 14 bases separating them. The CDR3 is 15 residues long. CDR1 and CDR2 (germline): MNHEY, SVGEGT. DNA for the CDR3: TGTGCCAGCAGTCCCCATAGATTCTCGAACACTGAAGCTTTCTTT. It codes for CASSPHRFSNTEAFF.

The rearrangement uses TRBV5-5 and TRBJ1-5; 7 bases fit TRBD1. Germline V gene sequence: CDR1 SGHKS, CDR2 YYEKEE (reference sequence). The CDR3 spans 15 residues. The V and J ends lost 0 bases and 1 base, in that order; junction bases with no gene match: 1. The CDR3 sequence is CASSLGTGSNQPQHF. DNA of the CDR3: TGTGCCAGCAGCTTGGGGACAGGAAGCAATCAGCCCCAGCATTTT.

In the case of this clone: Distinct nucleotide sequences in the sample also encode this CDR3. V and J are TRBV19 and TRBJ2-1, with 8 nucleotides matching TRBD2. V trimming: 3 bases; J trimming: 2 bases; junction bases outside the gene matches: 3. The CDR3 extends over 15 amino acids. From germline, CDR1 is LNHDA and CDR2 SQIVND (reference sequence). The CDR3 bases are TGTGCCAGTAGTATTGCGGGGGGCCCCTACAATGAGCAGTTCTTC. Translating it yields CASSIAGGPYNEQFF.

The CDR3 sequence: CASSYGRELSYNEQFF. CDR3 in DNA: TGTGCCAGCAGTTACGGTCGGGAGTTATCCTACAATGAGCAGTTCTTC. The V and J genes are TRBV6-6 and TRBJ2-1; D is perhaps TRBD2 (6 bases). Trimming stripped 2 bases from V and 1 base from J, with 12 bases between. The CDR3 totals 16 residues. The germline CDR1 and CDR2 sequences are MNHNY and SVGAGI (reference sequence).

The chain couples TRBV3-1 (or the pseudogene TRBV3-2) to TRBJ1-5, with 9 bases matching TRBD1. V trimming: 3 bases; J trimming: 2 bases; junction bases outside the gene matches: 2. Germline V gene sequence: CDR1 LGHDT, CDR2 YNNKEL (reference sequence). The CDR3 consists of 15 residues. The CDR3 spells CASSQDRGGNQPQHF. Written as DNA, the CDR3 is TGTGCCAGCAGCCAGGACAGGGGAGGCAATCAGCCCCAGCATTTT.

This clone was observed once. The chain uses TRBV7-2 and TRBJ1-6, with TRBD1 as a possible D gene (6 bases). CDR1 is SGHTA and CDR2 is FQGNSA in the germline V gene. Trimming cost V 1 base and J 9 bases, with 16 bases left between them. This CDR3 spans 16 amino acids. The CDR3 sequence is CASSLDSGAGASPLHF. The CDR3 DNA reads TGTGCCAGCAGCTTAGATTCAGGGGCAGGGGCTTCACCCCTCCACTTT.

The table lists this clone with a count of one. This rearrangement joins TRBV18 to TRBJ2-2; perhaps TRBD1 as D (6 bases). This CDR3 has 15 residues. Trimming removed 4 bases from V and 3 bases from J, with 12 bases in between. Germline-derived CDR1 and CDR2 are KGHSH and LQKENI. CDR3 coding DNA: TGTGCCAGCTCACTCGACAGGAGAGACACCGGGGAGCTGTTTTTT. This encodes CASSLDRRDTGELFF.

V gene TRBV7-2 combines with J gene TRBJ2-1; TRBD1 is a possible D gene (5 bases). Germline loops: CDR1 SGHTA, CDR2 FQGNSA. V was cut by 1 base and J by 10 bases, with 11 bases left in between. The CDR3 spans 13 residues. CDR3 region: CASSLGATAEQFF. DNA for the CDR3: TGTGCCAGCAGCTTAGGGGCGACAGCAGAGCAGTTCTTC.

This chain links TRBV2 with TRBJ1-2; D unclear. There are 15 residues in the CDR3. The V gene's germline CDR1 is SNHLY and CDR2 FYNNEI. The V gene lost 6 bases and the J gene lost 4 bases, with 18 bases spanning the gap. The CDR3 bases are TGTGCCAGCAGCCTCACTCCTACAGAATCCTATGGCTACACCTTC. This gives the protein CASSLTPTESYGYTF.

The count of this clone is one. The CDR3 DNA sequence: TGTGCCGGGGGGATGGGACAGGGTAATACAGATACGCAGTATTTT. Translating gives CAGGMGQGNTDTQYF. The chain joins TRBV2 to TRBJ2-3; 9 bases agree with TRBD1. Germline V lookup: CDR1 SNHLY, CDR2 FYNNEI. The length of the CDR3 is 15 residues. Trimming at V came to 11 bases and at J to 3 bases, leaving 12 bases not matched to a gene.

The chain recombines TRBV4-2 with TRBJ2-7; 8 bases are shared with TRBD2. This CDR3 has 15 amino acids. V dropped 0 bases and J dropped 3; count of bases not matched to a gene: 4. Germline CDR1 and CDR2: LGHNA and YNFKEQ. In DNA, the CDR3 is TGTGCCAGCAGCCAAGACGTCACTAGCGGCTACGAGCAGTACTTC. Translation gives CASSQDVTSGYEQYF.

This sequence joins TRBV5-4 and TRBJ2-4; 11 nucleotides line up with TRBD1. The CDR3 extends over 15 amino acids. After removal of 4 bases from V and 3 bases from J, the junction contained 3 bases not matched to a gene. Germline CDR1 is SGHNT and CDR2 is YYREEE (reference sequence). The CDR3 DNA sequence: TGTGCCAGCAGCCCGGGACAGGGGGTCAAAAACATTCAGTACTTC. It codes for CASSPGQGVKNIQYF.

In its sample, this clone was seen a few times. The chain carries TRBV24-1 and TRBJ2-1; TRBD2 matches 12 bases. The CDR3 totals 18 residues. Trimming took 4 bases from V and 4 from J; bases not matched to a gene: 10. Germline V gives CDR1 KGHDR, CDR2 SFDVKD. CDR3 sequence: CATSDPVRGTSGYNEQFF. CDR3 nucleotides: TGTGCCACCAGTGACCCCGTGCGGGGGACTAGCGGGTACAATGAGCAGTTCTTC.

The chain is built from TRBV7-2 and TRBJ2-3, with 8 bases identical to TRBD2. The V gene's germline CDR1 is SGHTA and CDR2 FQGNSA. CDR3 length: 14 amino acids. Trimming cost V 2 bases and J 5 bases; bases outside gene matches: 3. The CDR3 DNA follows: TGTGCCAGCAGCTTAAGCGGGGGTGTAGATACGCAGTATTTT. This codes for CASSLSGGVDTQYF.

The chain employs TRBV11-3 and TRBJ2-5, with a weak D call TRBD2 (6 bases). Germline CDR1 SGHNT, CDR2 YENEEA. Deletions cut 3 bases from V and 4 bases from J, with 9 bases between. The CDR3 has 13 amino acids. CDR3 amino acids: CASSFASAETQYF. The CDR3 coding sequence is TGTGCCAGCAGCTTTGCTAGCGCAGAGACCCAGTACTTC.

The rearrangement uses TRBV12-3 or TRBV12-4 and TRBJ1-2; D gene ambiguous. This CDR3 spans 13 amino acids. Between the trimmed V and J ends, which lost 3 bases and 3 bases, there was a span of 8 bases. The CDR3 nucleotides read TGTGCCAGCAGTTTTAACGAGCACTATGGCTACACCTTC. Its translation: CASSFNEHYGYTF.

The CDR3 reads CAISEGPSYEQYF. The CDR3 region has the DNA TGTGCCATCAGTGAGGGGCCCTCCTACGAGCAGTACTTC. The chain uses TRBV10-3 and TRBJ2-7; no clear D. V was trimmed by 2 bases and J by 0 bases, leaving 5 bases between them. In germline, CDR1 is ENHRY, CDR2 SYGVKD. The CDR3 has 13 amino acids.

The genes are TRBV7-9 and TRBJ2-1; D might be TRBD2 (6 bases). Germline CDR1 is SEHNR and CDR2 is FQNEAQ (reference sequence). The CDR3 consists of 12 residues. Trimming removed 4 bases at V and 6 bases at J, with 7 bases between. The CDR3 here is CASSSTSNEQFF. The CDR3 DNA reads as TGTGCCAGCAGCTCGACTAGCAATGAGCAGTTCTTC.

This clone was counted only a few times. This rearrangement joins TRBV5-1 to TRBJ2-1; 12 nucleotides align to TRBD2. V was clipped by 4 bases and J by 4 bases; unmatched bases: 9. The CDR3 covers 17 residues. Germline CDR1 reads SGHRS; CDR2 reads YFSETQ. CDR3 DNA: TGCGCCAGCAGCCTATATACCGGGACTAGCGGGTACAATGAGCAGTTCTTC. Translating gives CASSLYTGTSGYNEQFF.